Below, 7 T cell receptor beta chains from the same sample are listed, as sequenced in a study of post-analysis software for immune sequencing data. The study's findings and limits: Controls showed lower frequencies than patients for roughly five TRBV segments, and TRBV5-6, TRBV5-1 and TRBV20-1 were among these.

Unique molecular identifiers were built into the TCR beta cDNA libraries. One entry per CDR3 protein results from TCRdb running MiXCR on the PCR reads. The data contain 650,000 to 900,000 distinct CDR3 sequences, around 45% of them singletons. Their cognate antigens are unknown. Sample: blood. These TCRs come from a girl aged 5-17 years with multiple sclerosis.

This clonotype was found once. This sequence joins TRBV20-1 and TRBJ2-4; D is ambiguous. The DNA matches TRBJ2-7 better at its end, which makes the J call doubtful. The CDR3 contains 12 residues. Germline-derived CDR1 and CDR2 are DFQATT and SNEGSKA (reference sequence). The CDR3 here is CSATDDSHEQYF. For the CDR3, the DNA is TGCAGTGCTACCGACGATTCCCACGAGCAGTACTTC.

This chain connects TRBV20-1 to TRBJ1-2; D may be TRBD1 (6 bases). The CDR3 has 11 amino acids. Looked up from germline, CDR1 is DFQATT and CDR2 is SNEGSKA (reference sequence). V lost 4 bases and J 7 bases, leaving 10 bases between the germline ends. In nucleotides, the CDR3 is TGCAGTGCTATTACAGGGTTTGGCTACACCTTC. Its protein is CSAITGFGYTF.

This clonotype was detected ten times or more. The chain joins TRBV5-1 to TRBJ2-1; D may be TRBD2 (5 bases). The CDR3 is 14 residues long. In germline, CDR1 is SGHRS, CDR2 YFSETQ. The germline V and J ends were trimmed by 0 bases and 5 bases, with 9 bases remaining between them. This CDR3 reads CASSLEGSDNEQFF. The CDR3 nucleotides read TGCGCCAGCAGCTTGGAAGGGAGTGACAATGAGCAGTTCTTC.

As regards this clonotype: Compared with germline, one end of the junction differs, possibly owing to a read error. The rearrangement uses TRBV24-1 and TRBJ2-1, with 8 bases identical to TRBD2. The CDR3 contains 17 residues. CDR1 KGHDR and CDR2 SFDVKD come from the germline V gene. The CDR3 bases are TGTGCCACCGGTGAGTGGGGGGGAGCGGGAGAGGGCAATGAGCAGTTCTTC. This sequence encodes CATGEWGGAGEGNEQFF.

This clonotype was found a few times. The chain combines TRBV14 with TRBJ2-1; 12 positions match TRBD2. The V gene's germline CDR1 is SGHDN and CDR2 FVKESK. This CDR3 is 16 amino acids long. The junction had 5 bases not matched to a gene; V was cut back by 5 bases and J by 3 bases. The CDR3 spells CASSAWTSGDYNEQFF. For the CDR3, the DNA is TGTGCCAGCAGCGCGTGGACTAGCGGGGACTACAATGAGCAGTTCTTC.

The chain recombines TRBV5-1 with TRBJ2-4, with TRBD1 matching over 8 bases. V lost 9 bases, J lost 13 bases, and 9 bases stayed unmatched. The germline CDR1 and CDR2 sequences are SGHRS and YFSETQ. CDR3 length equals 11 residues. DNA of the CDR3: TGCGCCACCAACAGGGGGGATGAGCAGTACTTC. Amino acid sequence: CATNRGDEQYF.

V gene TRBV29-1 combines with J gene TRBJ1-6, with D unclear. In germline, CDR1 is SQVTM, CDR2 ANQGSEA. This CDR3 is 14 amino acids long. Trimming cost V 5 bases and J 0 bases, with 8 bases left between them. The CDR3 DNA sequence: TGCAGCGTTCGCGAAGGCTCCTATAATTCACCCCTCCACTTT. This translates into CSVREGSYNSPLHF. The variable domain in full, with the rest retrieved from reference TRBV29-1 and TRBJ1-6, is SAVISQKPSRDICQRGTSLTIQCQVDSQVTMMFWYRQQPGQSLTLIATANQGSEATYESGFVIDKFPISRPNLTFSTLTVSNMSPEDSSIYLCSVREGSYNSPLHFGNGTRLTVT.